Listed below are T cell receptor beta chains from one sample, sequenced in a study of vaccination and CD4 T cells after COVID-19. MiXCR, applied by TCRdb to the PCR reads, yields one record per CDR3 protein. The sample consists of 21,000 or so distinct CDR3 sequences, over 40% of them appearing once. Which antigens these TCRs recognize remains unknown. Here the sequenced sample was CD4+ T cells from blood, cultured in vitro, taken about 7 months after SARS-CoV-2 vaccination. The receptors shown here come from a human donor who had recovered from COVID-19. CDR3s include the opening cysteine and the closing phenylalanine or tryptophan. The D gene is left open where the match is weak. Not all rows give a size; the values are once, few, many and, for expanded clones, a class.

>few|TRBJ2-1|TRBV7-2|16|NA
CASSLSWPGEYNEQFF
TGTGCCAGCAGCTTAAGTTGGCCAGGGGAATACAATGAGCAGTTCTTC
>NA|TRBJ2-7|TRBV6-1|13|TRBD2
CASEAGSPYEQYF
TGTGCCAGCGAAGCGGGGTCCCCCTACGAGCAGTACTTC
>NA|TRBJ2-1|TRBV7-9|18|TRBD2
CASSFPPRLAGTKDEQFF
TGTGCCAGCAGCTTTCCACCTAGACTAGCGGGAACCAAGGATGAGCAGTTCTTC
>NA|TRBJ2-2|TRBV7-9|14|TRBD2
CASRPGGATGELFF
TGTGCCAGCAGACCGGGAGGGGCGACCGGGGAGCTGTTTTTT
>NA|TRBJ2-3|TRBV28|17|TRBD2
CASSLSTLAGVGDTQYF
TGTGCCAGCAGTTTATCGACCCTAGCGGGAGTCGGGGATACGCAGTATTTT
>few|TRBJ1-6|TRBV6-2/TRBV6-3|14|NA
CASRGGRYNSPLHF
TGTGCCAGCAGAGGGGGACGGTATAATTCACCCCTCCACTTT
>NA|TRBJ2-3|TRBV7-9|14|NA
CASSLSGGTDTQYF
TGTGCCAGCAGCTTATCAGGGGGCACAGATACGCAGTATTTT
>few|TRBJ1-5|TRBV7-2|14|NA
CASSQGNEGQPQHF
TGTGCCAGCAGCCAGGGGAATGAGGGGCAGCCCCAGCATTTT
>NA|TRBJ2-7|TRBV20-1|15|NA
CSASGGGARSYEQYF
TGCAGTGCTAGTGGCGGCGGGGCCCGCTCCTACGAGCAGTACTTC
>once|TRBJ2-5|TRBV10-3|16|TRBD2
CAIGTSGRGREETQYF
TGTGCCATCGGGACTAGCGGGAGAGGGCGGGAAGAGACCCAGTACTTC
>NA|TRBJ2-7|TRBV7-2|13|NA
CASSIPPGYEQYF
TGTGCCAGCAGTATCCCCCCGGGGTACGAGCAGTACTTC
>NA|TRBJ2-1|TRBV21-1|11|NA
CASSRTDEQFF
TGTGCCAGCAGCCGGACGGATGAGCAGTTCTTC
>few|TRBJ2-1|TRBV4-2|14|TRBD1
CASSAQGPLNEQFF
TGTGCCAGCAGCGCACAGGGGCCCTTGAATGAGCAGTTCTTC
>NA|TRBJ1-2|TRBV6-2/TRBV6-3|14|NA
CASSRGGLLVGYTF
TGTGCCAGCAGCCGCGGGGGGCTGCTGGTAGGCTACACCTTC
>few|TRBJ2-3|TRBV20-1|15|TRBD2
CSARPPAGIVDTQYF
TGCAGTGCTAGACCCCCAGCGGGAATTGTAGATACGCAGTATTTT
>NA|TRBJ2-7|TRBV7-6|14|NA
CASSSLAINYEQYF
TGTGCCAGCAGCTCTCTAGCAATAAACTACGAGCAGTACTTC
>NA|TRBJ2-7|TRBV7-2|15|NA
CASSLRGVSSYEQYF
TGTGCCAGCAGCCTGAGAGGGGTGAGCTCCTACGAGCAGTACTTC